This record looks at one TCR beta chain sequence and its context. The data are from a study of blood T cell repertoires in COVID-19. Study in general: From the United States, Italy and Spain came samples of acute and convalescent COVID-19. In each case, the material was cDNA or gDNA derived from T cells, B-cell-depleted T cells, or PBMCs.

TCRdb's copy holds only in-frame clones and misses some; the assay was immunoSEQ multiplex PCR. Here the sample spans about 260,000 clones, roughly 84% being singletons. Germline V CDR1 and CDR2: MNHEY, SVGEGT. With 5 bases clipped from V and 7 bases from J, the junction kept 7 bases outside the gene matches. The CDR3 loop spans 15 amino acids. The chain carries TRBV6-2 or TRBV6-3 and TRBJ1-6; 8 positions match TRBD1. The source of this sequence is a human donor in a cohort sampled during active COVID-19. The sequencing input was peripheral blood. The CDR3: CASSASTGGNSPLHF. The CDR3, as DNA: TGTGCCAGCAGTGCTTCTACAGGGGGGAATTCACCCCTCCACTTT.